This T cell receptor beta chain was captured in a study of T cells in Graves' hyperthyroidism and ophthalmopathy. Regarding the study as a whole: The model predicted ophthalmopathy a median around six months before onset. Blood shared most expanded thyroid clonotypes above 0.001.

Patients with ophthalmopathy all had a Clinical Activity Score of at least 3, a NOSPECS grade of at least 4 and duration under 3 months. PBMCs stemmed from around 10 ml fresh peripheral blood. TCR beta CDR3 sequences were amplified from RNA transcripts. First-round RT-PCR targeting the TCR CDR3 was performed with the HTBI primer set. TCRdb ran MiXCR on the multiplex PCR reads and lists one entry per CDR3 protein. Counted here are some 650,000 distinct CDR3 sequences, around 16% occurring once; the ten biggest clones make up around 3.5%. With regard to this clonotype: Its antigen is unidentified.

The germline gives CDR1 SGHVS, CDR2 FNYEAQ. The V segment lost 3 bases and the J segment 7 bases; nucleotides outside the gene matches: 6. The CDR3 totals 13 residues. The chain recombines TRBV7-6 with TRBJ2-7; 7 bases align to TRBD2. The sample taken for sequencing was blood. This TCR was recovered from a middle-aged woman with Graves' ophthalmopathy. The CDR3 nucleotides read TGTGCCAGCAGCTTTCCCGCCGGGGGGGAGCAGTACTTC. Amino acids: CASSFPAGGEQYF.